This T cell receptor (beta chain) came from a study of blood T cell repertoires in COVID-19 (TCRdb year 2020). Concerning the study at large: Samples covering the acute and convalescent phases of COVID-19 were provided by collaborators in the United States, Italy and Spain. Deeply sampled blood TCRbeta repertoires from subjects exposed to, actively infected with, or recovered from COVID-19 were included in the dataset. Samples were obtained from the ongoing ImmuneRACE study (first 160 participants) and from some 1,300 subjects provided by 6 global collaborators. Where available, HLA class I and class II types were taken from metadata supplied by the sample provider and were not determined by assay-based typing. Nearly every sample came with metadata listing a de-identified subject ID, COVID-19 status, age in years and sex. The material from the prospective study consisted of cDNA or gDNA derived from T cells, B-cell-depleted T cells, or PBMCs. The repertoires were released in a freely available public database intended as a resource for research on the immune response to SARS-CoV-2. General findings and caveats noted by the study authors: Clinical and demographic metadata were provided uncurated, with the amount varying by source and participant.

V loses 3 bases, J loses 6 bases, and the germline ends lie 15 bases apart. The germline V gene (reference sequence) yields LNHDA for CDR1 and SQIVND for CDR2. From the cysteine up to the phenylalanine, the CDR3 has a length of 15 residues. Just CDR3 DNA is preserved here, 45 bases in frame from base 1. The immunoSEQ Assay, a bias-controlled multiplex PCR, was used to amplify TCRbeta CDR3 regions from genomic DNA. From the authors' description of their analysis: The number of nucleated cells in each sample was estimated by amplification of reference gene primers within the assay. To quantify the absolute abundance of each unique TCRbeta CDR3 rearrangement, sequence reads were collapsed and filtered. For each sample, productive Simpson clonality was calculated as the square root of Simpson's diversity index across productive rearrangements. In TCRdb, the immuneACCESS table is reduced to in-frame sequences with V and J assigned. These tables do not hold every clone; where another copy was compared, an unresolved V gene accounts for under half, and the others remain unexplained. Clonal size and the V and J genes are those of that table, whereas D and trimming came from the DNA. The sample table records 220,000 or so clones; approximately 92% of these occur just once. About 3.5% of the sample is taken by the ten largest.

As to this clone: There is no known antigen for this receptor. No per-base quality is available; no much larger clone lies one base away.

Participants in the prospective study were aged roughly 18 to 89 years, lived in 24 United States geographic areas, and enrolled through a virtual design. Cohort assignment in the prospective study relied on participant-reported clinical history from a screening survey and a study questionnaire. Each participant in the prospective study had whole blood, serum and a nasopharyngeal or oropharyngeal swab collected by mobile phlebotomists. Prospective study participants could optionally give additional blood draws and questionnaires over an approximately two-month period. Prospective study blood samples were shipped either frozen or at room temperature before DNA extraction.

The receptor chain draws on TRBV19 and TRBJ1-5; matching of 6 bases hints at TRBD1 as the D gene. The TCR comes from a woman younger than 35 in a cohort exposed to, infected with or recovered from COVID-19 (not recorded which). Specimen: PBMCs or T cells enriched from blood (not recorded which). CDR3 sequence: CASSIRQAVGQPQHF. The sequence in DNA is TGTGCCAGTAGTATCAGACAGGCCGTGGGTCAGCCCCAGCATTTT.